This entry concerns a single T cell receptor (beta chain). While infection was still active, Seattle patients were enrolled and then followed longitudinally. This sample was included in a study of blood T cell repertoires in COVID-19. Study overall: COVID-19 samples, acute and convalescent, were from the United States, Italy and Spain. The analysed material was cDNA or gDNA that came from T cells, B-cell-depleted T cells, or PBMCs.

Authors' analysis steps: Scientists estimated how many nucleated cells there were by amplifying reference gene primers. The protocol was immunoSEQ multiplex PCR, while the TCRdb copy is restricted to in-frame clones and leaves out a portion. That table supplies the V and J calls and clone size; D and trimming were determined from the DNA. The sample consists of fewer than 350,000 clones, 70% to 90% of them appearing once. The germline CDR1 and CDR2 sequences are SSHAT and FNYEAQ (reference sequence). This CDR3 spans 15 amino acids. J gave up 2 bases and V 3 bases, and 3 bases lay outside the gene matches.

This chain uses TRBV7-7 with TRBJ2-5; 10 nucleotides line up with TRBD2. What was sequenced was peripheral blood. This clonotype originated in a woman aged 25 to 45 with COVID-19, enrolled during active disease. The CDR3 protein is CASSLGSGGQETQYF. The CDR3 DNA follows: TGTGCCAGCAGCTTGGGTAGCGGGGGGCAAGAGACCCAGTACTTC.